This T cell receptor beta chain originates from a study of blood T cell repertoires in COVID-19. Turning to the study itself: Both acute and convalescent COVID-19 samples were obtained from the United States, Italy and Spain. The analysed material was cDNA or gDNA that came from T cells, B-cell-depleted T cells, or PBMCs.

The V end was cut by 5 bases, the J end by 5 bases, with 18 bases between. This CDR3 is built from 15 residues. CDR1 and CDR2 from the germline V gene are LNHDA and SQIVND (reference sequence). Original data processing: Amplification with reference gene primers provided the estimates of nucleated cell counts. Only in-frame clones appear in the TCRdb table, and some are missing; sequencing was by immunoSEQ multiplex PCR. The D gene and trimming were derived from the DNA, and the V and J assignments and clone size from that table. The sample lists hundreds of thousands of clones, approximately 85% occurring once.

The chain recombines TRBV19 with TRBJ1-2; a weak D match, TRBD1 (5 bases). The sample was peripheral blood. The TCR originated in a man aged 50-59 years with active or convalescent COVID-19. CDR3 protein: CASSLGQGWLYGYTF. The CDR3 bases are TGTGCCAGTAGTTTGGGCCAGGGCTGGCTGTATGGCTACACCTTC.